This T cell receptor (beta chain) was captured in a study of identical twins. Each CDR3 protein gets one entry after TCRdb re-called the 5' RACE reads with MiXCR. The table records fewer than 650,000 distinct CDR3 sequences, approximately 10% of them present only once. This clonotype came up many times. CDR3 size: 14 residues. Trimming stripped 3 bases from V and 4 bases from J, with 10 bases between. The same data also went into a second study, on yellow fever vaccine responses in identical twins.

V and J are TRBV12-3 or TRBV12-4 and TRBJ1-5; D remains unclear. The sequence came from a woman between 18 and 30 years old in good health. The source material was PBMCs. The CDR3 loop reads CASSFRQTNQPQHF. The CDR3 nucleotides are TGTGCCAGCAGTTTTCGTCAAACTAATCAGCCCCAGCATTTT.